This T cell receptor (beta chain) was sequenced during a study of shared clonotypes between healthy human individuals. Original methodology: Quality scores were absent from the junction-only immunoSEQ sequences, so filtering differed. This table comes from immunoSEQ multiplex PCR, and its TCRdb copy is limited to in-frame clones, with some not included. V and J calls and clone size follow that table, whereas D and trimming were derived from the DNA. The sample has hundreds of thousands of clones, around 73% seen once. The germline V gene has CDR1 MNHEY and CDR2 SVGAGI. CDR3 length: 14 amino acids. The germline V and J ends were trimmed by 2 bases and 1 base, with 8 bases remaining between them.

This TCR derives from a woman in her twenties or thirties in good health. The chain carries TRBV6-5 and TRBJ1-1; no clear D gene. Sequenced: memory CD4+ T cells sorted from blood. Regarding subset: CD45RA-negative fraction. CDR3 in DNA: TGTGCCAGCAGTTACGATTCGGGGAACACTGAAGCTTTCTTT. Translating gives CASSYDSGNTEAFF.